These 3 T cell receptor beta chains came from one sample sequenced in a study of T-cell memory formation after mild COVID-19 listed by TCRdb under 2021. Library preparation used 5' RACE. TCRdb names Illumina NovaSeq 6000 as the instrument used. The public reads were run again by TCRdb, first through fastp at Q25 and then through MiXCR, and only productive beta chains were kept. Records with the same CDR3 protein are collapsed into one entry carrying the most frequent genes and DNA. For this sample there are around 300,000 distinct CDR3 sequences; approximately 8.4% appear just once. The ten largest make up 20% to 25% of the sample. Material: PBMCs or a T cell subset sorted from them (not recorded which). The receptors stem from a man between 18 and 35 years old who had mild COVID-19 (a few samples of this study predate the infection). The sample titles of this study are shuffled in the database, so cell type and time point are left out; the donor was told from shared clones.

Only a few counts were recorded for this clonotype. The chain couples TRBV5-5 to TRBJ2-1, with D perhaps assigned TRBD1 or TRBD2 (5 bases each). Germline assignment: CDR1 SGHKS and CDR2 YYEKEE (reference sequence). The CDR3 runs 15 residues. V was shortened by 4 bases and J by 0 bases, with 11 bases between the two germline ends. CDR3 bases: TGTGCCAGCAGCGGGGGAGCAAACTCCTACAATGAGCAGTTCTTC. Translating it yields CASSGGANSYNEQFF.

The V gene is TRBV6-6, the J gene TRBJ2-7, with D unresolved. The CDR3 length is 15 residues. Germline V gives CDR1 MNHNY, CDR2 SVGAGI (reference sequence). The ends were cut back, 2 bases at V and 0 bases at J, with 11 bases in the middle. The CDR3 protein is CASSYDGRSSYEQYV. The CDR3 DNA reads as TGTGCCAGCAGTTACGATGGCCGGAGCTCCTACGAGCAGTACGTC.

This chain connects TRBV6-1 to TRBJ1-5; TRBD1 is a possible D gene (6 bases). Trimming took 7 bases from V and 9 from J, leaving 13 bases between them. Per germline, CDR1 MNHNS and CDR2 SASEGT. The CDR3 covers 12 residues. CDR3 amino acids: CASIEGGLPQHF. The CDR3 DNA is TGTGCCAGCATCGAGGGGGGCTTGCCCCAGCATTTT.